The 30 T cell receptor beta chains below come from one sample, sequenced in a study of T-cell reconstitution after alpha-beta-depleted transplantation in children (dated by TCRdb to about 2016). The method behind the library was PCR. The reads were generated on an Illumina HiSeq 2500. TCR libraries were prepared with molecular barcoding, using unique molecular identifiers to normalize TCRbeta repertoire quantification. TCRdb passed the public sequencing reads through fastp at Q25 and MiXCR, retaining productive beta sequences. Every CDR3 protein is listed once, alongside the most common genes and DNA of its rows. The sample table lists just over 950,000 distinct CDR3 sequences, about 29% of them with a count of one. Jointly, the top ten make up roughly 27% of the sample. Per the publication, the treatment or condition label means: allogeneic hematopoietic cell transplantation with graft depleted of TCRalphabeta T cells and CD19 B cells.

The sample consisted of PBMCs, mostly from graft donor cells, taken 360 days after TCRalphabeta/CD19-depleted stem cell transplant. These receptor sequences come from a boy under two years old who had a stem cell transplant for SCID, so the T cells may come from the graft donor.

The gene calls are TRBV6-5 and TRBJ1-4; D is unclear. Per germline, CDR1 MNHEY and CDR2 SVGAGI. CDR3 size: 15 residues. V dropped 1 base and J dropped 6 bases, with 12 bases sitting between them. The CDR3 region is CASSYFGLPDEKLFF. The CDR3 DNA reads as TGTGCCAGCAGTTACTTCGGACTTCCGGATGAAAAACTGTTTTTT.

The chain couples TRBV11-2 to TRBJ2-1; the match to TRBD2 covers 11 bases. Germline V gives CDR1 SGHAT, CDR2 FQNNGV. Trimming removed 3 bases from V and 8 bases from J; junction bases left unmatched: 9. The CDR3 length is 16 residues. CDR3 sequence (DNA): TGTGCCAGCAGCTTGACACCTAGCGGGGGGACGCATGAGCAGTTCTTC. Protein sequence: CASSLTPSGGTHEQFF. Drawing the rest from reference TRBV11-2 and TRBJ2-1, the complete variable domain is EAGVAQSPRYKIIEKRQSVAFWCNPISGHATLYWYQQILGQGPKLLIQFQNNGVVDDSQLPKDRFSAERLKGVDSTLKIQPAKLEDSAVYLCASSLTPSGGTHEQFFGPGTRLTVL.

This clonotype occurred a few times. The chain employs TRBV15 and TRBJ2-7; 7 bases fit TRBD2. Unmatched junction bases numbered 3, after V lost 1 base and J lost 3 bases. The CDR3 spans 14 residues. Germline V gene data show CDR1 as LNHNV and CDR2 as YYDKDF (reference sequence). The CDR3 here is CATSRGPGGYEQYF. CDR3 sequence (DNA): TGTGCCACCAGCAGAGGCCCGGGAGGCTACGAGCAGTACTTC.

This rearrangement joins TRBV12-3 or TRBV12-4 to TRBJ2-5, with a possible D match to TRBD2 (6 bases). The CDR3 covers 14 residues. V was shortened by 6 bases and J by 2 bases, with 13 bases between the two germline ends. The CDR3 here is CASSRRAGQETQYF. The CDR3 region has the DNA TGTGCCAGCAGCCGGCGGGCGGGGCAAGAGACCCAGTACTTC.

The DNA for the CDR3 is TGTGCCAGCAGCTTAGATAACAGGGATGGCTACACCTTC. Translating gives CASSLDNRDGYTF. The rearrangement links TRBV7-2 to TRBJ1-2; D may be TRBD1 (6 bases). V was shortened by 1 base and J by 6 bases, with 9 bases between the two germline ends. The CDR3 contains 13 residues. Germline CDR1 and CDR2: SGHTA and FQGNSA.

This clonotype was seen only a few times. In DNA, the CDR3 is TGTGCCCTATCCGAACAGGGTTCTTGGAGTGGCTACACCTTC. It is translated as CALSEQGSWSGYTF. The V call is TRBV12-3 or TRBV12-4, the J call TRBJ1-2; tentatively, D is TRBD1 (6 bases). This CDR3 comprises 14 residues. Between the trimmed V and J ends, which lost 11 bases and 7 bases, there was a span of 23 bases.

In its sample, this clonotype was seen many times. V is TRBV15 and J is TRBJ2-1; TRBD2 matches 9 bases. The ends lost 0 bases at V and 8 bases at J; junction bases unmatched: 17. The CDR3 contains 19 residues. In germline, CDR1 is LNHNV, CDR2 YYDKDF (reference sequence). The CDR3 sequence is CATSRDSLSFSGGGYEQFF. Written as DNA, the CDR3 is TGTGCCACCAGCAGAGATTCGTTGAGTTTTAGCGGGGGTGGGTATGAGCAGTTCTTC. Supplemented by reference TRBV15 and TRBJ2-1, the full variable domain reads DAMVIQNPRYQVTQFGKPVTLSCSQTLNHNVMYWYQQKSSQAPKLLFHYYDKDFNNEADTPDNFQSRRPNTSFCFLDIRSPGLGDTAMYLCATSRDSLSFSGGGYEQFFGPGTRLTVL.

This rearrangement joins TRBV5-1 to TRBJ2-7, with D possibly being TRBD2 (5 bases). Trimming pared 1 base from V and 4 bases from J, leaving 12 bases between. The CDR3 is made up of 14 amino acids. Germline V lookup: CDR1 SGHRS, CDR2 YFSETQ. The CDR3 nucleotides read TGCGCCAGCAGCTTGCCTAGCACGGTTTACGAGCAGTACTTC. Translating gives CASSLPSTVYEQYF.

This clonotype appeared a few times. V and J are TRBV10-3 and TRBJ1-5; a weak D match, TRBD1 (6 bases). Germline V gene sequence: CDR1 ENHRY, CDR2 SYGVKD. Trimming cost V 2 bases and J 7 bases, with 15 bases left between them. CDR3 size: 15 residues. This CDR3 reads CAISETNREGQPQHF. CDR3 DNA: TGTGCCATCAGTGAGACGAACAGGGAGGGGCAGCCCCAGCATTTT.

There are a few counts of this clonotype. The J gene is TRBJ2-1, the V gene TRBV29-1, with 8 bases identical to TRBD2. The germline V gene encodes CDR1 SQVTM and CDR2 ANQGSEA. V lost 5 bases and J lost 3; bases outside the gene matches: 3. The CDR3 runs 13 residues. The CDR3 nucleotides are TGCAGCGTTCGAGCGGGGGACTACAATGAGCAGTTCTTC. This sequence encodes CSVRAGDYNEQFF.

This chain links TRBV20-1 with TRBJ2-5; unclear D gene. V lost 3 bases and J lost 5, with 10 bases in between. The CDR3 length is 12 residues. Per germline, CDR1 DFQATT and CDR2 SNEGSKA (reference sequence). The CDR3: CSASPTGETQYF. Written as DNA, the CDR3 is TGCAGTGCTAGCCCTACCGGGGAGACCCAGTACTTC.

In its sample, this clonotype was seen a few times. The rearrangement uses TRBV6-2 or TRBV6-3 and TRBJ2-1; weak D call: TRBD1 (5 bases). In germline, CDR1 is MNHEY, CDR2 SVGEGT. CDR3 length: 14 residues. V lost 3 bases, J lost 6 bases, and 12 bases lay in between. CDR3 DNA sequence: TGTGCCAGCAGTTATCAGAGACAGTCCAATGAGCAGTTCTTC. As protein: CASSYQRQSNEQFF.

The gene calls are TRBV29-1 and TRBJ2-7; D may be TRBD1 (5 bases). CDR3 length: 16 amino acids. Trimming left V 4 bases short and J 3 bases short, with 22 bases between. Germline V gives CDR1 SQVTM, CDR2 ANQGSEA. The CDR3 bases are TGCAGCGTTGCGACAGAAATTACGGCCCGATTCTACGAGCAGTACTTC. Translating it yields CSVATEITARFYEQYF.

The gene calls are TRBV20-1 and TRBJ1-4, with 9 bases fitting TRBD1. In germline, CDR1 is DFQATT, CDR2 SNEGSKA (reference sequence). The J segment lost 4 bases and the V segment lost 5 bases, leaving 5 bases of the junction unmatched. The length of the CDR3 is 14 residues. Written as DNA, the CDR3 is TGCAGTGCTTCAAGGACAGGGGTTAATGAAAAACTGTTTTTT. Its protein is CSASRTGVNEKLFF.

This chain connects TRBV12-3 or TRBV12-4 to TRBJ1-1; D perhaps matches TRBD1 (5 bases). CDR3 size: 17 residues. V lost 6 bases to trimming and J lost 1 base, with 21 bases between them. The CDR3 DNA sequence: TGTGCCAGCAGGAAGTCCGGGTTCCGCGGGGGGAACACTGAAGCTTTCTTT. Amino acid sequence: CASRKSGFRGGNTEAFF.

CDR3 nucleotides: TGTGCCAGCAGCTCGACAGGGGGCTTGGACACCGGGGAGCTGTTTTTT. This translates into CASSSTGGLDTGELFF. This chain connects TRBV7-8 to TRBJ2-2, with 10 bases that match TRBD1. Looked up from germline, CDR1 is SGHVS and CDR2 is FQNEAQ. V lost 4 bases and J lost 3; bases outside the gene matches: 5. The CDR3 contains 16 residues.

V usage is TRBV6-1 and J usage is TRBJ1-2; the match to TRBD1 covers 8 bases. The CDR3 is 14 residues long. V trimming: 5 bases; J trimming: 5 bases; junction bases outside the gene matches: 7. Looked up from germline, CDR1 is MNHNS and CDR2 is SASEGT. CDR3 DNA: TGTGCCAGCAGTACGGCAGGACAGGGTTATGGCTACACCTTC. Translation: CASSTAGQGYGYTF.

The chain recombines TRBV19 with TRBJ1-4; D call uncertain. This CDR3 region has 14 residues. Germline CDR1 and CDR2: LNHDA and SQIVND (reference sequence). V was clipped by 6 bases and J by 11 bases, with 19 bases between them. Here the CDR3 reads CASSPGKPQAKLFF. The DNA for the CDR3 is TGTGCCAGTAGCCCCGGAAAACCCCAAGCGAAACTGTTTTTT.

This clonotype was counted a few times. The chain carries TRBV6-5 and TRBJ1-6; D may be TRBD1 (5 bases). CDR3 length: 13 amino acids. The germline V gene encodes CDR1 MNHEY and CDR2 SVGAGI. The V end lost 4 bases, the J end lost 15 bases, and 16 bases lay between the germline ends. CDR3: CASSSGGGRILHF. CDR3 DNA: TGTGCCAGCAGTTCCGGTGGGGGACGGATCCTCCACTTT.

This clonotype was counted between two and nine times. The V and J genes are TRBV24-1 and TRBJ2-1; TRBD1 aligns across 10 bases. V shed 12 bases, J shed 2 bases, and the junction held 6 bases outside the gene matches. The CDR3 has 14 amino acids. CDR1 is KGHDR, CDR2 SFDVKD, per germline. The CDR3 reads CAASGTGAYNEQFF. In nucleotides, the CDR3 is TGTGCCGCCTCCGGGACAGGGGCCTACAATGAGCAGTTCTTC.

This chain links TRBV7-3 with TRBJ2-2; TRBD1 matches at 12 bases. Germline V gives CDR1 SGHTA, CDR2 FQGTGA. This CDR3 contains 17 residues. With 5 bases clipped from V and 6 bases from J, the junction kept 10 bases outside the gene matches. Written as DNA, the CDR3 is TGTGCCAGCAGCATTAACCGGGACAGGGGGCGTGCCGGGGAGCTGTTTTTT. As protein: CASSINRDRGRAGELFF.

The V and J genes are TRBV20-1 and TRBJ1-5; a possible D gene is TRBD1 (5 bases). The CDR3 spans 14 residues. Trimming removed 1 base at V and 4 bases at J, with 11 bases between. Germline V gene lookup returns CDR1 DFQATT and CDR2 SNEGSKA (reference sequence). The CDR3 here is CSARVGTKNQPQHF. In DNA, the CDR3 is TGCAGTGCTAGAGTGGGGACGAAGAATCAGCCCCAGCATTTT.

The chain employs TRBV12-3 or TRBV12-4 and TRBJ2-7, with TRBD1 matching 11 bases. V lost 5 bases, J lost 5 bases, and 8 bases stayed unmatched. CDR3 length equals 15 residues. CDR3 nucleotide sequence: TGTGCCAGCAGTATCCGGACAGGGGGCGTCGACGAGCAGTACTTC. Protein product: CASSIRTGGVDEQYF.

This clonotype was seen a handful of times. CDR3 region: CASSFFSLEQFF. The CDR3 DNA reads TGTGCCAGCAGCTTCTTTAGCCTCGAGCAGTTCTTC. The chain combines TRBV5-6 with TRBJ2-1, with unresolved D. There are 12 residues in the CDR3. The germline gives CDR1 SGHDT, CDR2 YYEEEE. The V end lost 2 bases, the J end lost 10 bases, and 10 bases lay between the germline ends. Complete variable domain (other parts from reference TRBV5-6 and TRBJ2-1): DAGVTQSPTHLIKTRGQQVTLRCSPKSGHDTVSWYQQALGQGPQFIFQYYEEEERQRGNFPDRFSGHQFPNYSSELNVNALLLGDSALYLCASSFFSLEQFFGPGTRLTVL.

In its sample, this clonotype was seen a few times. The genes are TRBV28 and TRBJ2-3, with a weak D call TRBD1 (6 bases). Germline V gene sequence: CDR1 MDHEN, CDR2 SYDVKM. The CDR3 runs to 12 residues. V lost 2 bases and J 9 bases, leaving 9 bases between the germline ends. CDR3 sequence reads: CASSLGDMTQYF. In DNA form, the CDR3 reads TGTGCCAGCAGTTTAGGGGACATGACGCAGTATTTT.

This sequence joins TRBV5-1 and TRBJ2-7; D is perhaps TRBD1 or TRBD2 (5 bases each). The CDR3 spans 15 residues. V gave up 1 base and J gave up 3 bases, with 14 bases separating them. Germline CDR1 is SGHRS and CDR2 is YFSETQ. The CDR3 region is CASSLYEGPLYEQYF. DNA for the CDR3: TGCGCCAGCAGCTTGTACGAGGGGCCCCTCTACGAGCAGTACTTC.

V and J are TRBV12-3 or TRBV12-4 and TRBJ1-5, with D unresolved. This CDR3 spans 15 amino acids. Trimming left V 2 bases short and J 3 bases short, with 11 bases between. This chain's CDR3 is CASSLISGYNQPQHF. CDR3 coding DNA: TGTGCCAGCAGTTTAATCTCAGGATACAATCAGCCCCAGCATTTT.

The chain links TRBV4-2 to TRBJ1-3; no clear D gene. This CDR3 spans 16 amino acids. Germline values: CDR1 LGHNA, CDR2 YNFKEQ. V dropped 4 bases and J dropped 0 bases, with 13 bases sitting between them. The CDR3 DNA is TGTGCCAGCAGCCTCACAGCATACGGCTCTGGAAACACCATATATTTT. This sequence encodes CASSLTAYGSGNTIYF.

Comments on this clonotype: The DNA is omitted, as the CDR3 cannot be located on it reliably, and the CDR3 follows TCRdb's listing. The rearrangement joins TRBV12-3 or TRBV12-4 to TRBJ2-3. With termini counted, the CDR3 has 15 amino acids. The CDR3 loop is CASSSSGISTDTQYF.

This clonotype was picked up a small number of times. The chain combines TRBV4-3 with TRBJ2-4; D not certain. Germline values: CDR1 LGHNA, CDR2 YSLEER. V lost 4 bases to trimming and J lost 0 bases, with 13 bases between them. This CDR3 contains 16 residues. The CDR3, as DNA: TGCGCCAGCAGCCTTCGGCCGGATGTAGCCAAAAACATTCAGTACTTC. Protein: CASSLRPDVAKNIQYF.